Listed below are T cell receptor beta chains from one sample, sequenced in a study of T-cell reconstitution after alpha-beta-depleted transplantation in children. TCRdb re-analysed the PCR reads in MiXCR, keeping a single row per CDR3 protein. This sample has some 200,000 distinct CDR3 sequences, with 14% to 15% found just once. The specimen was PBMCs from the stem cell graft donor, collected from the stem cell graft. Source of these receptors: a human donor who donated a stem cell graft to a child with acute lymphoblastic leukemia. CDR3s include the opening cysteine and the closing phenylalanine or tryptophan. A D gene is named only where the DNA matches it firmly. The size entry is marked missing in some rows and otherwise reads once, few, many or a size class.

TGTGCCAGCAGTCTCGAGAACTATCCTGGTTGTACCTACGAGCAGTACTTC,CASSLENYPGCTYEQYF,TRBV21-1,TRBJ2-7,few,-
TGTGCCAGCAGGTACCTTAGCGGGAGGCACACCGGGGAGCTGTTTTTT,CASRYLSGRHTGELFF,TRBV5-5,TRBJ2-2,few,TRBD2
TGCGCCAGCAGCCAAGATTCGGGGGGGCGGGAGGCCCATTCTAGCACAGATACGCAGTATTTT,CASSQDSGGREAHSSTDTQYF,TRBV4-1,TRBJ2-3,few,TRBD2
TGTGCCATCAGTGAAAACCCTAGCGGAGTATACGAGCAGTACTTC,CAISENPSGVYEQYF,TRBV10-3,TRBJ2-7,many,TRBD2
TGCGCCAGCAGCTTCCAGCTCAATGAGCAGTTCTTC,CASSFQLNEQFF,TRBV5-1,TRBJ2-1,many,-
TGCGCCAGCAGCCAAGATCGTCGACAGGGGGGGTTCTATGGCTACACCTTC,CASSQDRRQGGFYGYTF,TRBV4-1,TRBJ1-2,-,TRBD1
TGCAGCGTTGAACGACTAGTCGGCAATGAGCAGTTCTTC,CSVERLVGNEQFF,TRBV29-1,TRBJ2-1,many,-
TGTGCCAGCAGTTTTATTACAGGACGGAACACTGAAGCTTTCTTT,CASSFITGRNTEAFF,TRBV27,TRBJ1-1,-,-
TGTGCCAGCAGCTTAATCTCCGGGACATACTCCTACGAGCAGTACTTC,CASSLISGTYSYEQYF,TRBV7-9,TRBJ2-7,many,-
TGCAGTGCTAGTAAAGGGATCAATAGAAACACTGAAGCTTTCTTT,CSASKGINRNTEAFF,TRBV20-1,TRBJ1-1,many,-
TGTGCCAGCCCCAAAGGGGTAAACACCGGGGAGCTGTTTTTT,CASPKGVNTGELFF,TRBV2,TRBJ2-2,few,-
TGCGCCAGCAGAGCTAGCGGGAGGTCCGGAGAGGAGACCCAGTACTTC,CASRASGRSGEETQYF,TRBV5-1,TRBJ2-5,many,TRBD2
TGTGCCAGCAGTGAATTGCTTGGTGAGCAGTTCTTC,CASSELLGEQFF,TRBV25-1,TRBJ2-1,few,-
TGTGCCAGCGGGGGGTTTTCCTACAATGAGCAGTTCTTC,CASGGFSYNEQFF,TRBV12-3/TRBV12-4,TRBJ2-1,many,-
TGTGCCAGCAGGTCTACTAGCGGACGCCGAGAGACCCAGTACTTC,CASRSTSGRRETQYF,TRBV12-3/TRBV12-4,TRBJ2-5,few,TRBD2
TGTGCCAGCAGACTTGGACAGGGTGGTAAAGCTTTCTTT,CASRLGQGGKAFF,TRBV7-9,TRBJ1-1,many,TRBD1
TGCAGTGTAACAGGAGTAAGCACAGATACGCAGTATTTT,CSVTGVSTDTQYF,TRBV20-1,TRBJ2-3,many,-
TGTGCCACGGAGCAGGGGGCGTCCTACGAGCAGTACTTC,CATEQGASYEQYF,TRBV10-3,TRBJ2-7,-,TRBD1
TGCCGCACAGGGGAAAGGCCCCTCCACTTT,CRTGERPLHF,TRBV27,TRBJ1-6,many,TRBD1
TGTGCCAGCAGTTTCCTTAGCGGTCCCTACGAGCAGTACTTC,CASSFLSGPYEQYF,TRBV12-3/TRBV12-4,TRBJ2-7,many,-
TGCGCCAGCAGCTGGGAAAGTTTGTTGAACACTGAAGCTTTCTTT,CASSWESLLNTEAFF,TRBV5-1,TRBJ1-1,-,-
TGTGCCAGCAGCTCCGGAATTGACTGGAGGGAGCAGTACTTC,CASSSGIDWREQYF,TRBV12-3/TRBV12-4,TRBJ2-7,few,-
TGCGCCAGCAGTGAGTCGACTAGCGGGGTATACGAGCAGTACTTC,CASSESTSGVYEQYF,TRBV10-1,TRBJ2-7,many,TRBD2
TGTGCCAGCAGCTTGAGGACAGGGACCTACGAGCAGTACTTC,CASSLRTGTYEQYF,TRBV11-3,TRBJ2-7,-,TRBD1
TGTGCCAGTACCTCTTCCGTCAGCCTAAACTATGGCTACACCTTC,CASTSSVSLNYGYTF,TRBV19,TRBJ1-2,many,-
TGTGCCAGCAGCTTAGGAGACGCAGATACGCAGTATTTT,CASSLGDADTQYF,TRBV5-5,TRBJ2-3,many,-
TGCAGTGCTAGTATAGGGACTGCAAATCAGCCCCAGCATTTT,CSASIGTANQPQHF,TRBV20-1,TRBJ1-5,few,-
TGTGCCAGCAGTCGCGGGAAATTCACAGATACGCAGTATTTT,CASSRGKFTDTQYF,TRBV6-1,TRBJ2-3,many,-